This T cell receptor beta chain was sequenced in a study of graft-versus-host responses after intestinal transplantation. Study-wide background: Among the recipients, all got anti-thymocyte globulin induction and then tacrolimus and steroids for 3 to 4 years.

The CDR3 has 14 amino acids. CDR1 MDHEN and CDR2 SYDVKM come from the germline V gene. V lost 5 bases to trimming and J lost 4 bases, with 14 bases between them. Lymphocytes (intraepithelial and lamina propria) were released by processing the graft tissue. Assay used: immunoSEQ multiplex PCR; TCRdb lists only in-frame clones, some missing. The sample shows 8,800 or so clones, about 81% of them seen only once. This TCR was recovered from a human patient who received an intestinal transplant, so some T cells may come from the graft donor. The genes are TRBV28 and TRBJ1-2; maybe TRBD1 (6 bases). The sequencing here drew on ileum tissue, taken roughly 74 weeks after intestinal transplant. The CDR3 region has the DNA TGTGCCAGCAGTCCCGACCGACAGGCCTATGGCTACACCTTC. Protein: CASSPDRQAYGYTF.